This TCR beta chain is drawn from a study of shared clonotypes between healthy human individuals. Overall study results and limits: In having few donors, the study represented limited genetic and exposure-history diversity.

V was clipped by 3 bases and J by 4 bases; unmatched bases: 7. CDR1 is ENHRY and CDR2 is SYGVKD in the germline V gene. CDR3 length: 15 residues. Generated by immunoSEQ multiplex PCR, the TCRdb table keeps only in-frame clones and is missing some. The data show around 370,000 clones, around 96% seen once. As to this clone: Its antigen is as yet unknown.

The source of this sequence is a man aged 30-40 years in good health. The rearrangement links TRBV10-3 to TRBJ2-7; 9 nucleotides agree with TRBD1. The sequenced material came from memory CD8+ T cells sorted from blood. Regarding subset: CD45RO+ cells pooled with CCR7-negative TemRA cells. The DNA of the CDR3 is TGTGCCATCAGTGATAAAGACAGGGGGGCTTACGAGCAGTACTTC. Its protein product is CAISDKDRGAYEQYF.